This T cell receptor (beta chain) was retrieved from a study of Ad26.COV2.S vaccination and SARS-CoV-2 variants. Study details: In the study, Ad26.COV2.S was injected intramuscularly once, or twice 56 days apart. General observations from the study: Among vaccine recipients, spike-specific TCR breadth exceeded that of placebo recipients.

Stated treatment: around 19 received Ad26.COV2.S at low or high dose, single or two shots; about 5 received placebo; per-sample allocation not given. Sample collection was performed on day 63 after the first vaccine or placebo injection. In Boston, the donor was an adult between 18-55 years of age. CDR3 size: 18 residues. TCRdb keeps only in-frame clones here, not all; method: immunoSEQ multiplex PCR. The sample has 350,000 to 500,000 clones, about 88% seen once. On this clone itself: Its antigen is not identified.

The chain joins TRBV1 to TRBJ2-3; no DNA check was done on the table's D call, TRBD2. TRBV1 is classified as a pseudogene. This clonotype was obtained from a person between 18 and 65 years old who received the Ad26.COV2.S COVID-19 vaccine or a placebo. The specimen was peripheral blood, collected in a trial of Ad26.COV2.S vaccine versus placebo. The CDR3: CTSISTYLALFWTDTQYF. In nucleotides, the CDR3 is TGCACCAGCATCTCAACGTATCTAGCGCTTTTCTGGACAGATACGCAGTATTTT.